This T cell receptor beta chain was identified during a study of blood T cell repertoires in COVID-19. Study as a whole: Acute and convalescent COVID-19 specimens originated in the United States, Italy and Spain.

Assay used: immunoSEQ multiplex PCR; TCRdb lists only in-frame clones, some missing. The sample contains 25,000 to 35,000 clones, approximately 84% of which appear only once. The sequencing sample was made of peripheral blood. The receptor was derived from a man aged 65 to 79 with active COVID-19.

The CDR3 protein is CAIGSSVSTDTQYF. CDR3 DNA: TGTGCCATCGGCTCTAGCGTATCCACAGATACGCAGTATTTT. This chain uses TRBV10-3 with TRBJ2-3; D might be TRBD2 (6 bases). The CDR3 runs to 14 residues. With 8 bases removed from V and 2 bases from J, the gap between germline ends came to 14 bases. Germline CDR1 ENHRY, CDR2 SYGVKD.